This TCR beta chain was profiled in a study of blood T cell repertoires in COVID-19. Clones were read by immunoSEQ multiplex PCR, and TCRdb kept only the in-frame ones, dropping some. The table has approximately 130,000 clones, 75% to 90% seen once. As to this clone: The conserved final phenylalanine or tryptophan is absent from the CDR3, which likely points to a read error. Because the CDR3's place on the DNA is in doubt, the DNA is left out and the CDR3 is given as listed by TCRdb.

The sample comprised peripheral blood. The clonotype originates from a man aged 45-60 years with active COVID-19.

CDR3 in amino acids: CASRGLGGNTI. The rearrangement joins TRBV12-2 to TRBJ2-7; the DNA was not compared with TRBD2, the D call given in the table. TRBV12-2 constitutes a pseudogene. Ends included, the CDR3 has 11 residues.